The rows below give T cell receptor beta chains drawn from one sample of a study of cytomegalovirus exposure and HLA in healthy donors. Sequenced by immunoSEQ multiplex PCR; TCRdb stores in-frame clones only, minus some. Here the sample spans about 150,000 clones, 84% being singletons. Sequences were obtained from PBMCs. These receptors were taken from a young man in good health and CMV-seronegative. Both conserved end residues are part of each CDR3. Only part of the rows carry a size: once, few, many, or a class if the clone is expanded.

CDR3 protein: CATLDTAAEKLFF; V gene: TRBV28; CDR3 length: 13; J gene: TRBJ1-4; clone size: -
CDR3 protein: CASSSLAVEQYF; V gene: TRBV7-9; CDR3 length: 12; J gene: TRBJ2-7; clone size: once
CDR3 protein: CASGHPGETQYF; V gene: TRBV5-5; CDR3 length: 12; J gene: TRBJ2-5; clone size: once
CDR3 protein: CSVEGPAGGPYNEQFF; V gene: TRBV29-1; CDR3 length: 16; J gene: TRBJ2-1; clone size: -
CDR3 protein: CASRLVLIDHTQYF; V gene: TRBV4-1; CDR3 length: 14; J gene: TRBJ2-3; clone size: few
CDR3 protein: CASSQVGTSVYEQYF; V gene: TRBV19; CDR3 length: 15; J gene: TRBJ2-7; clone size: -
CDR3 protein: CATSEDRVGNTIYF; V gene: TRBV15; CDR3 length: 14; J gene: TRBJ1-3; clone size: -
CDR3 protein: CASSSGGPSSYNEQFF; V gene: TRBV7-8; CDR3 length: 16; J gene: TRBJ2-1; clone size: once
CDR3 protein: CASSTQINTEAFF; V gene: TRBV5-1; CDR3 length: 13; J gene: TRBJ1-1; clone size: -
CDR3 protein: CAITLAGSTDTQYF; V gene: TRBV10-3; CDR3 length: 14; J gene: TRBJ2-3; clone size: -
CDR3 protein: CAIFKQGNTGELFF; V gene: TRBV7-9; CDR3 length: 14; J gene: TRBJ2-2; clone size: few
CDR3 protein: CASSISTSGRSWRRDTQYF; V gene: TRBV19; CDR3 length: 19; J gene: TRBJ2-3; clone size: -
CDR3 protein: CASSQVVASNEQFF; V gene: TRBV4-1; CDR3 length: 14; J gene: TRBJ2-1; clone size: -
CDR3 protein: CASSYSGDAEAFF; V gene: TRBV6-5; CDR3 length: 13; J gene: TRBJ1-1; clone size: -
CDR3 protein: CSVDRGVESGYTF; V gene: TRBV29-1; CDR3 length: 13; J gene: TRBJ1-2; clone size: -
CDR3 protein: CASSLENRNYEQYF; V gene: TRBV28; CDR3 length: 14; J gene: TRBJ2-7; clone size: -
CDR3 protein: CASIKDRGDEKLFF; V gene: TRBV2; CDR3 length: 14; J gene: TRBJ1-4; clone size: -
CDR3 protein: CASSLGQGYGYTF; V gene: TRBV7-3; CDR3 length: 13; J gene: TRBJ1-2; clone size: -
CDR3 protein: CASSFGPSYGYTF; V gene: TRBV5-1; CDR3 length: 13; J gene: TRBJ1-2; clone size: -
CDR3 protein: CASSQSYRGIKNTEAFF; V gene: TRBV4-1; CDR3 length: 17; J gene: TRBJ1-1; clone size: -
CDR3 protein: CASSYSGHLNEQFF; V gene: TRBV6-5; CDR3 length: 14; J gene: TRBJ2-1; clone size: once
CDR3 protein: CASRSWGGDEQFF; V gene: TRBV7-9; CDR3 length: 13; J gene: TRBJ2-1; clone size: once
CDR3 protein: CASRGAYEQYF; V gene: TRBV5-1; CDR3 length: 11; J gene: TRBJ2-7; clone size: -
CDR3 protein: CASSDAGGNQPQHF; V gene: TRBV2; CDR3 length: 14; J gene: TRBJ1-5; clone size: -
CDR3 protein: CASSLEAGLGGANVLTF; V gene: TRBV5-1; CDR3 length: 17; J gene: TRBJ2-6; clone size: once
CDR3 protein: CASSIVFRGGTEAFF; V gene: TRBV19; CDR3 length: 15; J gene: TRBJ1-1; clone size: -
CDR3 protein: CASSIESLLPGEQFF; V gene: TRBV19; CDR3 length: 15; J gene: TRBJ2-1; clone size: -
CDR3 protein: CSVEGPAGTSGSYNEQFF; V gene: TRBV29-1; CDR3 length: 18; J gene: TRBJ2-1; clone size: -
CDR3 protein: CASSSDRGGAFF; V gene: TRBV13; CDR3 length: 12; J gene: TRBJ1-1; clone size: -
CDR3 protein: CAWIYGRGTEAFF; V gene: TRBV30; CDR3 length: 13; J gene: TRBJ1-1; clone size: few
CDR3 protein: CASSILGGDNEQFF; V gene: TRBV19; CDR3 length: 14; J gene: TRBJ2-1; clone size: -
CDR3 protein: CASSLRLASTDTQYF; V gene: TRBV27; CDR3 length: 15; J gene: TRBJ2-3; clone size: -
CDR3 protein: CSVRATNEKLFF; V gene: TRBV29-1; CDR3 length: 12; J gene: TRBJ1-4; clone size: -
CDR3 protein: CASSESRDSPLHF; V gene: TRBV2; CDR3 length: 13; J gene: TRBJ1-6; clone size: -
CDR3 protein: CASSFGQPTYEQYF; V gene: TRBV7-6; CDR3 length: 14; J gene: TRBJ2-7; clone size: -
CDR3 protein: CASSLLGGHFSYNEQFF; V gene: TRBV5-1; CDR3 length: 17; J gene: TRBJ2-1; clone size: -
CDR3 protein: CASSFPRGGHTF; V gene: TRBV19; CDR3 length: 12; J gene: TRBJ1-2; clone size: -
CDR3 protein: CASSEQGVAGELFF; V gene: TRBV2; CDR3 length: 14; J gene: TRBJ2-2; clone size: -
CDR3 protein: CASSEGDRVQLEYF; V gene: TRBV5-1; CDR3 length: 14; J gene: TRBJ2-4; clone size: -
CDR3 protein: CASSMQGMGGKTQYF; V gene: TRBV19; CDR3 length: 15; J gene: TRBJ2-5; clone size: -
CDR3 protein: CASSLVGRGLAGVLSYEQYF; V gene: TRBV5-1; CDR3 length: 20; J gene: TRBJ2-7; clone size: -
CDR3 protein: CASSLLAGTGPYNSPLHF; V gene: TRBV7-2; CDR3 length: 18; J gene: TRBJ1-6; clone size: -
CDR3 protein: CASSPGGLGEQYF; V gene: TRBV7-3; CDR3 length: 13; J gene: TRBJ2-7; clone size: -
CDR3 protein: CASSRGRRGQYF; V gene: TRBV5-6; CDR3 length: 12; J gene: TRBJ2-7; clone size: few
CDR3 protein: CASSLAAQYNEQFF; V gene: TRBV5-1; CDR3 length: 14; J gene: TRBJ2-1; clone size: -